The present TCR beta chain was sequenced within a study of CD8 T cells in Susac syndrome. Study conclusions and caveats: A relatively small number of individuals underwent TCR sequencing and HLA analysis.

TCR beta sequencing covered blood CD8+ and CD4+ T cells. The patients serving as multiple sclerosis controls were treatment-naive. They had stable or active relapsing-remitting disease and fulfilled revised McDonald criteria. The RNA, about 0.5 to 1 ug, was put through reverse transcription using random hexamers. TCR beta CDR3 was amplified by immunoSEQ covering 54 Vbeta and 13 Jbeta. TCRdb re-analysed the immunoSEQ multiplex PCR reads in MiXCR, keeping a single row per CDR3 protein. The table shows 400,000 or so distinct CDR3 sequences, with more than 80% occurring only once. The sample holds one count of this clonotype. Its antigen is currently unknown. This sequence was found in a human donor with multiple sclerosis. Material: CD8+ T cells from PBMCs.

The DNA of the CDR3 is TGTGCCAGCAGTTATACTAGCGGTATTTACAATGAGCAGTTCTTC. Translation gives CASSYTSGIYNEQFF. This chain joins TRBV6-5 and TRBJ2-1; 8 nucleotides align to TRBD2. V lost 3 bases, J lost 4 bases, and 5 bases stayed unmatched. The CDR3 contains 15 residues. CDR1 and CDR2 from the germline V gene are MNHEY and SVGAGI.